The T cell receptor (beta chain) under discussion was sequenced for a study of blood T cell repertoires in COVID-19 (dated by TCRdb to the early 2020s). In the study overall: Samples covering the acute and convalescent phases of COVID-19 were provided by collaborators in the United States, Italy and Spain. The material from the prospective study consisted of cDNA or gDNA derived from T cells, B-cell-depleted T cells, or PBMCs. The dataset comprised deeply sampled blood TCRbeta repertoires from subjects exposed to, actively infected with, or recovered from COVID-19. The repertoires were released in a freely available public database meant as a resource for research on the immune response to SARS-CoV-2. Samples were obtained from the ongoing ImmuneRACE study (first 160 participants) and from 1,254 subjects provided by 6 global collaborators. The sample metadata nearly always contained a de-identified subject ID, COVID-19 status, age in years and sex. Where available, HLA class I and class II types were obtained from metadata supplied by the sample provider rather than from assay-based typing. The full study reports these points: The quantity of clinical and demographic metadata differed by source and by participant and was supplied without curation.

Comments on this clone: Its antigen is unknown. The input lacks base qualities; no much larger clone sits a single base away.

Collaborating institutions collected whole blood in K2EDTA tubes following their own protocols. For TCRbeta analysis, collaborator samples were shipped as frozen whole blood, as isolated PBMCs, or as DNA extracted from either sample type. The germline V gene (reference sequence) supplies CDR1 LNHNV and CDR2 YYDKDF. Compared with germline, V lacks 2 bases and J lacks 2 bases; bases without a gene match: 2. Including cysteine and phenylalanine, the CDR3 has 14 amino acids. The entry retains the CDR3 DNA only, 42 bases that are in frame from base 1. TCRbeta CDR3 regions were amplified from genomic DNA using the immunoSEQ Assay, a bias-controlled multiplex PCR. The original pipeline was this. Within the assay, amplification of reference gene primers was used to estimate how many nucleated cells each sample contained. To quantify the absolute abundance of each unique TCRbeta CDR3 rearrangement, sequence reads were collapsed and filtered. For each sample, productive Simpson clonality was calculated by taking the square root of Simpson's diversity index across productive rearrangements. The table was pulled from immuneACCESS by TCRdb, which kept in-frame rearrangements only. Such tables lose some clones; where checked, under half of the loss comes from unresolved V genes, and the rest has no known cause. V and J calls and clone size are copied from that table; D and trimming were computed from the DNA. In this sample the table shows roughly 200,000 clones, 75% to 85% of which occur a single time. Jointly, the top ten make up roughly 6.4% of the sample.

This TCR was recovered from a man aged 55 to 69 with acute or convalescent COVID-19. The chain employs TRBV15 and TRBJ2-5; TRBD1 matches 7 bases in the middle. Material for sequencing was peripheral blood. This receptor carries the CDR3 CATSRPGQQETQYF. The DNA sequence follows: TGTGCCACCAGCAGACCGGGACAGCAAGAGACCCAGTACTTC.